This T cell receptor (beta chain) appears in the sequencing data of a study of CD8 T cells in Susac syndrome. Sequencing of TCR beta was undertaken in CD8+ and CD4+ T cells derived from blood. The controls were healthy donors who were matched for age and sex. Negative magnetic isolation gave CD8+ and CD4+ cells; FACS enriched CD8+ TEMRA. An input of 0.5 to 1 ug of RNA was subjected to reverse transcription using random hexamers. Amplification of the TCR beta CDR3 was carried out by immunoSEQ multiplex PCR, which spanned a total of 54 Vbeta and 13 Jbeta segments. TCRdb processed the immunoSEQ multiplex PCR reads anew with MiXCR; each CDR3 protein has one entry. The table records roughly 200,000 distinct CDR3 sequences, 85% to 95% of them present only once. Germline loops: CDR1 KGHSH, CDR2 LQKENI. With V trimmed by 3 bases and J by 2 bases, 8 bases remained unmatched. The CDR3 extends over 16 amino acids.

This receptor was taken from a human donor in good health. The rearrangement links TRBV18 to TRBJ2-3, with TRBD2 matching over 7 bases. The specimen sequenced was CD4+ T cells from PBMCs. CDR3 residues: CASSPLAEPITDTQYF. The DNA of the CDR3 is TGTGCCAGCTCACCGCTAGCGGAACCTATCACAGATACGCAGTATTTT.